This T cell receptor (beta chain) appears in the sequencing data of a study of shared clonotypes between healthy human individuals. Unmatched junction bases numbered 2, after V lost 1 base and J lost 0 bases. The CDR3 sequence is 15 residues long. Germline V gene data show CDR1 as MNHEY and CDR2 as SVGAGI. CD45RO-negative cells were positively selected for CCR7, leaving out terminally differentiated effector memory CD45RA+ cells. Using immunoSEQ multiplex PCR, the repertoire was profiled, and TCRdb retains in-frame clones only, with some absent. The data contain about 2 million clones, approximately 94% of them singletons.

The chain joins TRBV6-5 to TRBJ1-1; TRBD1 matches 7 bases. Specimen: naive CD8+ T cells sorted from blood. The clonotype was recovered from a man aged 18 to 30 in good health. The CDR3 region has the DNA TGTGCCAGCAGTTACTGGGGACAGCTGAACACTGAAGCTTTCTTT. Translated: CASSYWGQLNTEAFF.